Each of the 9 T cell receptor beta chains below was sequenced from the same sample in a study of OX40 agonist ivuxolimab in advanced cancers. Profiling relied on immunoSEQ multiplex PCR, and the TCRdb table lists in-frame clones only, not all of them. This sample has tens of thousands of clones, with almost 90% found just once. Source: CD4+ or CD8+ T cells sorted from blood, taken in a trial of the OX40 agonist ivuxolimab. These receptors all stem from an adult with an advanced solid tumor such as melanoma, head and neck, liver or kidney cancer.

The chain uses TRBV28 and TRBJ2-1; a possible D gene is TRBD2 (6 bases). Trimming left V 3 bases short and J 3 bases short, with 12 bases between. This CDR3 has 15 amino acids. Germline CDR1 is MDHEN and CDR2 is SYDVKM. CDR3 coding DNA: TGTGCCAGCAGTTTTCCGGGACTCTACTACAATGAGCAGTTCTTC. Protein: CASSFPGLYYNEQFF.

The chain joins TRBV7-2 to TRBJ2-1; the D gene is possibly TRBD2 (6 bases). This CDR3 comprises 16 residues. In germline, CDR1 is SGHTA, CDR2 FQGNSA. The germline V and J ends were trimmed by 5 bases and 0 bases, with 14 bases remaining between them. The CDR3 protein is CASSTRLESSYNEQFF. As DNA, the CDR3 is TGTGCCAGCAGCACCCGACTAGAGAGCTCCTACAATGAGCAGTTCTTC. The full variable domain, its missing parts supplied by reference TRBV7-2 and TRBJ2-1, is GAGVSQSPSNKVTEKGKDVELRCDPISGHTALYWYRQSLGQGLEFLIYFQGNSAPDKSGLPSDRFSAERTGGSVSTLTIQRTQQEDSAVYLCASSTRLESSYNEQFFGPGTRLTVL.

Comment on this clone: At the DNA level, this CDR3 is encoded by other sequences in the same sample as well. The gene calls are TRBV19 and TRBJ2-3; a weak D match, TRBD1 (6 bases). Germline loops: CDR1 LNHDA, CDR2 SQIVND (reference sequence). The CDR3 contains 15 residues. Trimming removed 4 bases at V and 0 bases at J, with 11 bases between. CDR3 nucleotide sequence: TGTGCCAGTAGTACCCGACAGGCCAGCACAGATACGCAGTATTTT. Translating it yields CASSTRQASTDTQYF.

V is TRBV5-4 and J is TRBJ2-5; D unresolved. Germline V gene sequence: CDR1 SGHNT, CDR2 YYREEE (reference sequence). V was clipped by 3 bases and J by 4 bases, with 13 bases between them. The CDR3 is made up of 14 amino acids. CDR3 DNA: TGTGCCAGCAGCTCCCTGGGTTTTGGAGAGACCCAGTACTTC. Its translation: CASSSLGFGETQYF.

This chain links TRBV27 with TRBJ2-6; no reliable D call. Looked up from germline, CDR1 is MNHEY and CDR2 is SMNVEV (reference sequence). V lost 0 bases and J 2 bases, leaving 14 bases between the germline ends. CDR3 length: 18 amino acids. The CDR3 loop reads CASSLSWFRGPGANVLTF. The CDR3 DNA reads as TGTGCCAGCAGTTTATCCTGGTTTAGAGGCCCTGGGGCCAACGTCCTGACTTTC.

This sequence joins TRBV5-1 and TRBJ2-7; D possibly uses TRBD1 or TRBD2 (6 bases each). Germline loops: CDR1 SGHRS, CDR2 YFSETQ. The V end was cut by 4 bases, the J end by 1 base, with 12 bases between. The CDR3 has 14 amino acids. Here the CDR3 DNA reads TGCGCCAGCAGCCCCGGGGGCGGGTCCTACGAGCAGTACTTC. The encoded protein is CASSPGGGSYEQYF. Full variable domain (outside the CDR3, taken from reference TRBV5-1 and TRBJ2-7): KAGVTQTPRYLIKTRGQQVTLSCSPISGHRSVSWYQQTPGQGLQFLFEYFSETQRNKGNFPGRFSGRQFSNSRSEMNVSTLELGDSALYLCASSPGGGSYEQYFGPGTRLTVT.

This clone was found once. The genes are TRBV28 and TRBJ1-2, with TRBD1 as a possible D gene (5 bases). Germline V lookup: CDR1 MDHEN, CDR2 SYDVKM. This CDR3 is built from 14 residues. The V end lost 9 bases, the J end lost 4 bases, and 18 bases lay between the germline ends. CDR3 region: CASSSSGLIYGYTF. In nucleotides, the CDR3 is TGTGCCAGTTCATCTTCGGGACTGATCTATGGCTACACCTTC.

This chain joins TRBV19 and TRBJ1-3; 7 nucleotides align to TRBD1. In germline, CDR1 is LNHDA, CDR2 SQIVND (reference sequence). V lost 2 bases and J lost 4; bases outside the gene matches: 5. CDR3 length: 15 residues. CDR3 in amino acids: CASSILRDRGNTIYF. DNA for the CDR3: TGTGCCAGTAGTATACTCCGGGACAGAGGAAACACCATATATTTT.

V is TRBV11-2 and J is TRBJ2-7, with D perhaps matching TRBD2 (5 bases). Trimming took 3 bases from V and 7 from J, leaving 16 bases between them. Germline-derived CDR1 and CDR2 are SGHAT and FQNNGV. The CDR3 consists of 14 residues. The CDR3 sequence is CASSLEVGSGEQYF. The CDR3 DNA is TGTGCCAGCAGCTTGGAGGTGGGGTCGGGGGAGCAGTACTTC.